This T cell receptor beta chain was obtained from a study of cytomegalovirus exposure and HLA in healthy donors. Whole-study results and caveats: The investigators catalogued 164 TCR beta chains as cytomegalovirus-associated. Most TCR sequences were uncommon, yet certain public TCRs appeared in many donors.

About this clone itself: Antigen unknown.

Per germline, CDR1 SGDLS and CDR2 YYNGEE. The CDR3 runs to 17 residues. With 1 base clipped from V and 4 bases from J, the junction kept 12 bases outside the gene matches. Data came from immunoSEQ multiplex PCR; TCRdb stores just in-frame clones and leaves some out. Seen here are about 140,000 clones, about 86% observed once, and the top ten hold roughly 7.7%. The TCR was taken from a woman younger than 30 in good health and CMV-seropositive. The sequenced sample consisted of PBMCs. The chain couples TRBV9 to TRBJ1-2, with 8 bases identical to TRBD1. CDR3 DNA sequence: TGTGCCAGCAGCGTAAGCCTACCAGGGGGCAACTCCTATGGCTACACCTTC. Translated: CASSVSLPGGNSYGYTF.